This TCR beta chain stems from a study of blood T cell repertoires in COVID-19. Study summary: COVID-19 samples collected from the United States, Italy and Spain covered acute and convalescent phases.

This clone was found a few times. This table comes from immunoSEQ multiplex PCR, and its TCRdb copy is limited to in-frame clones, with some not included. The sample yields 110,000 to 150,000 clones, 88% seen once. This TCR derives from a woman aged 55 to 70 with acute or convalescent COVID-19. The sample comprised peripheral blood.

CDR3 nucleotides: TGCAGCGTTGAGGCGGAGGGAGAAAAACTGTTTTTT. It encodes CSVEAEGEKLFF. The chain links TRBV29-1 to TRBJ1-4; D unclear. Trimming pared 3 bases from V and 8 bases from J, leaving 10 bases between. The CDR3 is 12 residues long. From germline, CDR1 is SQVTM and CDR2 ANQGSEA.